This TCR beta chain was sequenced for a study of control samples from healthy donors and cancer patients. The table came from immunoSEQ multiplex PCR; TCRdb's copy has only in-frame clones and leaves some out. The sample yields 130,000 or so clones, about nine tenths seen once. Trimming pared 3 bases from V and 4 bases from J, leaving 4 bases between. This CDR3 has 12 amino acids. The sample taken for sequencing was PBMCs. The origin of this receptor is a man aged 50-60 years with head and neck cancer. The V and J genes are TRBV12-3 or TRBV12-4 and TRBJ2-1; D gene unclear. CDR3 loop: CASSFGYNEQFF. The CDR3 nucleotides read TGTGCCAGCAGTTTTGGGTACAATGAGCAGTTCTTC.